What follows are 15 T cell receptor beta chains derived from one specimen sequenced in a study of blood T cells in healthy people across ages (dated by TCRdb to between 2015 and 2016). Receptor libraries were prepared by 5' RACE. Sequencing took place on an Illumina HiSeq 2500. The second PCR ran for about 7 to 11 cycles and used a J-beta primer mix along with a sample-barcoded 5' primer. TCRdb handled the public reads itself, with Q25 trimming in fastp and clone calling in MiXCR, and kept productive beta chains. CDR3 protein sequences are deduplicated, and each keeps its most common genes and DNA. Across this sample there are about 650,000 distinct CDR3 sequences, with 32% seen only once. Approximately 15% of the sample goes to the ten largest clones. Sequences were obtained from blood. These receptor sequences come from a woman of 80 years or more in good health. Donor details come from another sample of the same person, matched by shared clones.

This sequence joins TRBV11-2 and TRBJ2-7; possibly TRBD1 for D (6 bases). Germline lookup yields CDR1 SGHAT and CDR2 FQNNGV. V dropped 4 bases and J dropped 9 bases, with 22 bases sitting between them. The CDR3 is 15 residues long. The CDR3 coding sequence is TGTGCCAGCAGCTCGAGACAGGTTTCCTTCGTACGGCAGTACTTC. This encodes CASSSRQVSFVRQYF.

This clonotype was seen repeatedly, ten times or more. The chain has TRBV5-1 and TRBJ2-7, with D perhaps matching TRBD1 (6 bases). V shed 2 bases and J shed 6 bases, with 12 bases lying between them. The CDR3 covers 13 residues. Germline V gene data show CDR1 as SGHRS and CDR2 as YFSETQ. DNA of the CDR3: TGCGCCAGCAGCTTACCTACAGGGAGCGAGCAGTACTTC. This codes for CASSLPTGSEQYF. Supplemented by reference TRBV5-1 and TRBJ2-7, the full variable domain reads KAGVTQTPRYLIKTRGQQVTLSCSPISGHRSVSWYQQTPGQGLQFLFEYFSETQRNKGNFPGRFSGRQFSNSRSEMNVSTLELGDSALYLCASSLPTGSEQYFGPGTRLTVT.

Comment on this clonotype: This may stem from a read error, because a much larger clone lies one nucleotide away. The rearrangement uses TRBV5-1 and TRBJ2-1; weak D call: TRBD2 (7 bases). Germline V gene lookup returns CDR1 SGHRS and CDR2 YFSETQ. CDR3 length equals 15 residues. Trimming shortened V by 3 bases and J by 10 bases, and 20 bases separated the two germline ends. CDR3 coding DNA: TGCGCCAGCAGCTCATCGGGGGGCTCAGCCTACGAGCAGTTCTTC. Its translation: CASSSSGGSAYEQFF.

The CDR3 loop is CASSNLGQLQETQYF. Written as DNA, the CDR3 is TGCGCCAGCAGTAATCTGGGACAGCTTCAAGAGACCCAGTACTTC. The chain uses TRBV10-2 and TRBJ2-5; 7 bases line up with TRBD1. The germline V gene has CDR1 WSHSY and CDR2 SAAADI. The CDR3 extends over 15 amino acids. V dropped 5 bases and J dropped 2; count of bases not matched to a gene: 8.

This clonotype was seen many times. This chain connects TRBV28 to TRBJ2-7; 12 bases line up with TRBD1. The length of the CDR3 is 15 residues. Trimming took 4 bases from V and 6 from J; bases not matched to a gene: 7. CDR1 and CDR2 (germline): MDHEN, SYDVKM. In DNA form, the CDR3 reads TGTGCCAGCAGTTCACCCGGGACAGGGGGCAGCGAGCAGTACTTC. This codes for CASSSPGTGGSEQYF.

This clonotype was seen many times. The V and J genes are TRBV6-5 and TRBJ2-3, with TRBD2 matching over 7 bases. J lost 4 bases, V lost 0 bases, and 4 bases had no gene match. Germline V CDR1 and CDR2: MNHEY, SVGAGI. This CDR3 spans 15 amino acids. The CDR3 region is CASSYSGGSADTQYF. In DNA, the CDR3 is TGTGCCAGCAGTTACTCGGGGGGGTCGGCAGATACGCAGTATTTT.

CDR3 loop: CASSPPHDSTQNEKLFF. DNA of the CDR3: TGTGCCAGCAGTCCTCCTCACGACAGCACACAGAATGAAAAACTGTTTTTT. The chain links TRBV6-6 to TRBJ1-4; weak D call: TRBD1 (5 bases). The V and J ends lost 5 bases and 5 bases respectively, with 21 bases between them. This CDR3 is 17 amino acids long. Germline loops: CDR1 MNHNY, CDR2 SVGAGI (reference sequence).

With respect to this clonotype: A much bigger clone sits one base away, suggesting this may be a read error. No conserved phenylalanine or tryptophan is present at the end of the CDR3, so a read error is the likely explanation. J is TRBJ1-5 and V is TRBV28; D remains unclear. CDR3 length: 14 amino acids. V dropped 6 bases and J dropped 4 bases, with 13 bases sitting between them. Germline assignment: CDR1 MDHEN and CDR2 SYDVKM. The CDR3 region has the DNA TGTGCCAGCAGATCTCCGGGAGAAAATCAGCCCCAGCATGTT. Encoded protein: CASRSPGENQPQHV.

Regarding this clonotype: A read error may be the cause here, since a much bigger clone is one base away. The chain is built from TRBV20-1 and TRBJ2-7, with TRBD2 matching 7 bases. This CDR3 spans 13 amino acids. Looked up from germline, CDR1 is DFQATT and CDR2 is SNEGSKA (reference sequence). V lost 6 bases, J lost 9 bases, and 14 bases stayed unmatched. DNA for the CDR3: TGCAGTGCCACGGGACTATCTTTTCCCGGGCAGTACTTC. Translated, it gives CSATGLSFPGQYF.

About this clonotype itself: The CDR3 does not end in the conserved phenylalanine or tryptophan, so this is likely a read error. The gene calls are TRBV7-2 and TRBJ2-2, with D maybe TRBD2 (5 bases). The V end lost 1 base, the J end lost 4 bases, and 7 bases lay between the germline ends. The germline gives CDR1 SGHTA, CDR2 FQGNSA. The CDR3 covers 14 residues. Here the CDR3 reads CASSLGLTTGELFL. CDR3 nucleotides: TGTGCCAGCAGCTTAGGACTAACCACCGGGGAGCTGTTTTTG.

This chain joins TRBV19 and TRBJ2-1; D is possibly TRBD1 (6 bases). Trimming pared 7 bases from V and 3 bases from J, leaving 10 bases between. The CDR3 spans 13 residues. The germline V gene has CDR1 LNHDA and CDR2 SQIVND (reference sequence). The CDR3 here is CASTGRGYNEQFF. In nucleotides, the CDR3 is TGTGCCAGTACTGGCAGGGGCTACAATGAGCAGTTCTTC. The full variable domain, rest sourced from reference TRBV19 and TRBJ2-1, is DGGITQSPKYLFRKEGQNVTLSCEQNLNHDAMYWYRQDPGQGLRLIYYSQIVNDFQKGDIAEGYSVSREKKESFPLTVTSAQKNPTAFYLCASTGRGYNEQFFGPGTRLTVL.

This clonotype was recorded at least ten times. The chain employs TRBV5-6 and TRBJ2-5; 7 bases fit TRBD1. Germline V gives CDR1 SGHDT, CDR2 YYEEEE. The CDR3 is 14 amino acids. V dropped 4 bases and J dropped 5; count of bases not matched to a gene: 8. CDR3 region: CASSSTGVGETQYF. CDR3 bases: TGTGCCAGCAGCAGTACAGGGGTAGGGGAGACCCAGTACTTC.

V is TRBV10-3 and J is TRBJ2-7; either TRBD1 or TRBD2 may supply D (5 bases each). CDR3 size: 13 residues. CDR1 is ENHRY, CDR2 SYGVKD, per germline. Trimming stripped 6 bases from V and 2 bases from J, with 11 bases between. Written as DNA, the CDR3 is TGTGCCATCAGCCGGGACCCGGCCTACGAGCAGTACTTC. It yields the protein CAISRDPAYEQYF.

This clonotype showed up many times. The chain uses TRBV20-1 and TRBJ2-7, with D unresolved. Trimming removed 1 base at V and 3 bases at J, with 10 bases between. The CDR3 is 13 amino acids. Germline-derived CDR1 and CDR2 are DFQATT and SNEGSKA (reference sequence). This CDR3 is CSARGPLRYEQYF. The DNA for the CDR3 is TGCAGTGCTAGAGGGCCTCTCCGCTACGAGCAGTACTTC.

This clonotype was seen ten or more times. The chain has TRBV7-9 and TRBJ1-5; 9 nucleotides match TRBD1. From germline, CDR1 is SEHNR and CDR2 FQNEAQ (reference sequence). The CDR3 extends over 16 amino acids. Trimming cost V 1 base and J 5 bases; bases outside gene matches: 6. Written as DNA, the CDR3 is TGTGCCAGCAGCTTAGGGGGGGGACAGGGCCATCAGCCCCAGCATTTT. It translates to CASSLGGGQGHQPQHF.